This TCR beta chain is drawn from a study of brain T cells in children with intractable seizures. Findings and caveats of the study: HCMV serostatus was not known, and viral specificity came from CDR3 similarity only.

As regards this clone: What it recognizes is unknown.

Only cases whose brain tissue showed the highest T cell transcript signatures were sequenced. Before surgery, patients took at least one anti-epileptic drug. Germline-derived CDR1 and CDR2 are MGHRA and YSYEKL. V was trimmed by 2 bases and J by 3 bases, leaving 14 bases between them. The CDR3 contains 15 residues. Produced via immunoSEQ multiplex PCR; TCRdb's table is partial and in-frame only. Here the sample spans roughly 110,000 clones, 94% being singletons. Sequenced material: peripheral blood, taken at surgery. The receptor was derived from a boy younger than two with hemimegalencephaly and intractable seizures. The rearrangement uses TRBV4-1 and TRBJ2-7; D unclear. DNA of the CDR3: TGCGCCAGCAGCCAAAGCCCTCCCTCCTACTACGAGCAGTACTTC. Protein product: CASSQSPPSYYEQYF.